The 5 T cell receptor beta chains reported below all come from one sample, sequenced in a study of blood T cell repertoires in COVID-19. Generated by immunoSEQ multiplex PCR, the TCRdb table keeps only in-frame clones and is missing some. This table holds 20,000 to 25,000 clones, roughly 73% found once. Sequenced: peripheral blood. The receptor source for this set is a human donor in a cohort sampled during active or convalescent COVID-19.

The rearrangement uses TRBV7-2 and TRBJ2-7, with D perhaps TRBD2 (7 bases). The germline gives CDR1 SGHTA, CDR2 FQGNSA. This CDR3 region has 13 residues. Trimming took 7 bases from V and 2 from J, leaving 12 bases between them. DNA for the CDR3: TGTGCCAGCATGGGAGGGGGAGCCTACGAGCAGTACTTC. Its translation is CASMGGGAYEQYF.

The rearrangement links TRBV13 to TRBJ2-3; TRBD2 might be the D (5 bases). The germline gives CDR1 PRHDT, CDR2 FYEKMQ (reference sequence). Trimming pared 3 bases from V and 1 base from J, leaving 14 bases between. The CDR3 is 16 amino acids. This CDR3 reads CASSLGLRGGTDTQYF. The CDR3 DNA reads as TGTGCCAGCAGCTTGGGTTTACGGGGAGGCACAGATACGCAGTATTTT.

This clone was observed a few times. The chain employs TRBV7-9 and TRBJ2-2; weak D call: TRBD2 (6 bases). CDR3 length equals 14 residues. V shed 4 bases and J shed 7 bases, with 13 bases lying between them. The germline V gene encodes CDR1 SEHNR and CDR2 FQNEAQ (reference sequence). CDR3 sequence: CASSSPGAVGELFF. The DNA for the CDR3 is TGTGCCAGCAGCTCCCCGGGAGCGGTCGGGGAGCTGTTTTTT.

This clone has only a few counts. V gene TRBV6-5 combines with J gene TRBJ2-5, with 10 positions matching TRBD1. Germline lookup yields CDR1 MNHEY and CDR2 SVGAGI. Trimming cost V 7 bases and J 9 bases; bases outside gene matches: 8. The CDR3 consists of 13 residues. CDR3 coding DNA: TGTGCCAGCATTAGGACAGGGGGGACGGCCCAGTACTTC. Its translation is CASIRTGGTAQYF.

A few counts support this clone. The chain is built from TRBV21-1 and TRBJ1-1; the table names TRBD1, a call not compared with the DNA. TRBV21-1 is deemed a pseudogene. This CDR3 spans 19 amino acids. The CDR3 DNA is TGTGCCAGCAGCAAAGCGCTGGGACAGGGAGGGGGTCTGAACACTGAAGCTTTCTTT. Translating gives CASSKALGQGGGLNTEAFF.